Below, one T cell receptor (beta chain) is given with its context. The antigen is not known. This specimen comes from a study of cytomegalovirus exposure and HLA in healthy donors. Looked up from germline, CDR1 is MNHEY and CDR2 is SMNVEV (reference sequence). CDR3 length: 15 amino acids. The V and J ends lost 3 bases and 0 bases respectively, with 12 bases between them. Vbeta (60) and Jbeta (13) primers were used in the PCR. Using immunoSEQ multiplex PCR, the repertoire was profiled, and TCRdb retains in-frame clones only, with some absent. The sample lists about 140,000 clones, around four fifths occurring once. Study-level results: A later analysis found common viral pathogens apparently linked to several of the most significant clusters.

Sequencing used PBMCs. The chain carries TRBV27 and TRBJ2-7; D call uncertain. The clonotype was recovered from a woman aged 55-70 years in good health and CMV-seropositive. This CDR3 is CASSFEAASSYEQYF. In DNA, the CDR3 is TGTGCCAGCAGTTTTGAGGCTGCCAGCTCCTACGAGCAGTACTTC.